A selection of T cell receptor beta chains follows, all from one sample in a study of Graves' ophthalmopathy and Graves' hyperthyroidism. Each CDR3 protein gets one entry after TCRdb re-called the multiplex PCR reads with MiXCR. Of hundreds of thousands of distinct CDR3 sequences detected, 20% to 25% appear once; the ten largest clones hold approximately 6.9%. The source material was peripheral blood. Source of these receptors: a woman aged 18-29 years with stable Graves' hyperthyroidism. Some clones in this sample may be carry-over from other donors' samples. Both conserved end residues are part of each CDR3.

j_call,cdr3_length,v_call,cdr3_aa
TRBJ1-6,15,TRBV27,CASSPMGRRNSPLHF
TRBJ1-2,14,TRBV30,CAWKGAGVYGGYTF
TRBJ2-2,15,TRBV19,CASSRGTLLEGELFF
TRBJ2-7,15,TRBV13,CASSLATSGDYEQYF
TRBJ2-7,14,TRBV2,CASSEQGAIYEQYF
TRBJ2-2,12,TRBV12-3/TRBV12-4,CASSPITGELFF
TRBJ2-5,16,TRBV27,CASRRGGTDGRETQYF
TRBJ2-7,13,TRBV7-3,CASSLNAGYEQYF
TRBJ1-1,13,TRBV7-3,CASSLSTNTEACF
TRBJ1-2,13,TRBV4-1,CASKKTGGYGYTF
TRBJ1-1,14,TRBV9,CASSVWTENTEAFF
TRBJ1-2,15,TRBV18,CASSPPSGQRDGYTF
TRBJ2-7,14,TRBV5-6,CASSPGQIIYEQYF
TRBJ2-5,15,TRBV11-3,CASSFSSGLQETQYF
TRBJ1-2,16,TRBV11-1,CASSPPLMGPNYGYTF
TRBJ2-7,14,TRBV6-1,CASSPSGANYEQYF
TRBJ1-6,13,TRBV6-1,CAGSGTGESPLHF
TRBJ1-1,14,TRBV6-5,CASSYGALVTEAFF
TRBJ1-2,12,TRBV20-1,CSARASNYGYTF
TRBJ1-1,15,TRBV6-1,CASSERGGLGTEAFF
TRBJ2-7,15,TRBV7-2,CASSREGTHSYEQYF
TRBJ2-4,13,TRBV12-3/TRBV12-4,CASSLRDRGIKYF
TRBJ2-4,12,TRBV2,CASSPGLAIKYF
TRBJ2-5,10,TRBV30,CACIGETQYF
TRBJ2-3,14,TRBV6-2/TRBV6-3,CASSSLSGRDTQYF
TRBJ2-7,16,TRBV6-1,CASSARRAGDSYEQYF
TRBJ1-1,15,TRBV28,CASSAGTIGDTEAFF
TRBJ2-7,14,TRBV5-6,CASSSLGAGSEQYF
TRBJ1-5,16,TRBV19,CASSSRVVGSNQPQHF
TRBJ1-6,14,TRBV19,CASSRFRGDSPLHF
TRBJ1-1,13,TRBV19,CASKNRKNTEAFF
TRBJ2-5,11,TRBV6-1,CASSRLETQYF
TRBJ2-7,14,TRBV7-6,CASSFRGLLDEQYF
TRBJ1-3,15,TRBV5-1,CASSLGGNPGDTIYF
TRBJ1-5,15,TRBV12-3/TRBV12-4,CASSFGGGGNQPQHF
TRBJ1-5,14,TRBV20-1,CSAADGLANQPQHF
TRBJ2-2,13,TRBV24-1,CATSEPNSGELFF
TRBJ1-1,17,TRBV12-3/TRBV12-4,CASSPRQGGLKNTEAFF
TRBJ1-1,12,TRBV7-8,CASSLVRTEAFF
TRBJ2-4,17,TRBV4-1,CASSQGRDRGSKNIQYF
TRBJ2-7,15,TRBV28,CASSNWEQGKAEQYF